A single sample is the source of the 14 T cell receptor beta chains below, sequenced in a study of molecular identifiers for immune sequencing clone quantification. MiXCR, applied by TCRdb to the PCR reads, yields one record per CDR3 protein. In the table there are about 86,000 distinct CDR3 sequences, around a quarter of which are singletons. Sequencing was carried out using naive CD8+ T cells from blood, with Jurkat cell RNA spiked in. Indicated subset: FACS-sorted CD8+CD4-CCR7+CD45RA+ naive T cells. Source of these receptors: a human donor in good health. Some libraries in this study had Jurkat cell RNA spiked in.

The chain uses TRBV24-1 and TRBJ2-2; D not resolved. CDR3 length: 13 residues. In germline, CDR1 is KGHDR, CDR2 SFDVKD. Trimming took 3 bases from V and 4 from J, leaving 5 bases between them. CDR3 DNA sequence: TGTGCCACCAGTGATCCGTTCACCGGGGAGCTGTTTTTT. The encoded protein is CATSDPFTGELFF.

With regard to this clonotype: This clone may be a read error of a much larger clone one base away. CDR3 residues: CASSSGTAGGGQYF. CDR3 coding DNA: TGTGCCAGCAGCTCGGGGACAGCCGGGGGCGGGCAGTACTTC. The V gene is TRBV9, the J gene TRBJ2-7; a weak D match, TRBD1 (7 bases). CDR3 length equals 14 residues. The V end lost 4 bases, the J end lost 9 bases, and 20 bases lay between the germline ends. The germline gives CDR1 SGDLS, CDR2 YYNGEE. Filled out from reference TRBV9 and TRBJ2-7, the complete variable domain reads DSGVTQTPKHLITATGQRVTLRCSPRSGDLSVYWYQQSLDQGLQFLIQYYNGEERAKGNILERFSAQQFPDLHSELNLSSLELGDSALYFCASSSGTAGGGQYFGPGTRLTVT.

This clonotype has just a few counts. This rearrangement joins TRBV4-1 to TRBJ2-3; TRBD2 might be the D (5 bases). Germline V gene lookup returns CDR1 MGHRA and CDR2 YSYEKL. CDR3 length equals 16 residues. V shed 4 bases and J shed 0 bases, with 14 bases lying between them. CDR3 sequence (DNA): TGCGCCAGCAGCCCAAGCGGAAGGACTAGCACAGATACGCAGTATTTT. Translation: CASSPSGRTSTDTQYF.

This clonotype was recorded once. Compared with germline, one end of the junction differs, possibly owing to a read error. The chain uses TRBV5-4 and TRBJ2-7, with D hard to call. This CDR3 is built from 11 residues. Germline V lookup: CDR1 SGHNT, CDR2 YYREEE (reference sequence). The CDR3 protein is CASSSTHEEYF. The CDR3 nucleotides read TGTGCCAGCAGCTCGACTCACGAGGAGTACTTC. The full variable domain, in which reference TRBV5-4 and TRBJ2-7 provide the parts outside the CDR3, is ETGVTQSPTHLIKTRGQQVTLRCSSQSGHNTVSWYQQALGQGPQFIFQYYREEENGRGNFPPRFSGLQFPNYSSELNVNALELDDSALYLCASSSTHEEYFGPGTRLTVT.

This clonotype was observed a handful of times. The rearrangement uses TRBV19 and TRBJ2-7, with TRBD2 as a possible D gene (6 bases). Looked up from germline, CDR1 is LNHDA and CDR2 is SQIVND (reference sequence). V gave up 3 bases and J gave up 7 bases, with 13 bases separating them. The CDR3 spans 13 residues. This CDR3 is CASSIAGSGEQYF. Written as DNA, the CDR3 is TGTGCCAGTAGTATCGCGGGATCAGGGGAGCAGTACTTC.

This clonotype has more than one count but fewer than ten. The chain is built from TRBV19 and TRBJ2-1; D call uncertain. CDR1 is LNHDA, CDR2 SQIVND, per germline (reference sequence). The CDR3 consists of 14 residues. V lost 9 bases and J lost 0, with 12 bases in between. This chain's CDR3 is CASAFGSSYNEQFF. The CDR3 DNA is TGTGCCAGCGCCTTCGGGTCCTCCTACAATGAGCAGTTCTTC. The full variable domain, with the rest looked up from reference TRBV19 and TRBJ2-1, is DGGITQSPKYLFRKEGQNVTLSCEQNLNHDAMYWYRQDPGQGLRLIYYSQIVNDFQKGDIAEGYSVSREKKESFPLTVTSAQKNPTAFYLCASAFGSSYNEQFFGPGTRLTVL.

In its sample, this clonotype was seen many times. This rearrangement joins TRBV7-6 to TRBJ2-4; TRBD2 matches 15 bases. This CDR3 comprises 18 residues. Germline CDR1 reads SGHVS; CDR2 reads FNYEAQ. V shed 5 bases, J shed 0 bases, and the junction held 5 bases outside the gene matches. CDR3 sequence reads: CASSKGLAGGLAKNIQYF. The CDR3 DNA sequence: TGTGCCAGCAGCAAGGGACTAGCGGGGGGCTTAGCCAAAAACATTCAGTACTTC.

This clonotype came up many times. The J gene is TRBJ1-1, the V gene TRBV7-9; no firm D call. The CDR3 consists of 11 residues. Trimming took off 5 bases at V and 4 bases at J, with 5 bases between the two ends. Germline loops: CDR1 SEHNR, CDR2 FQNEAQ (reference sequence). Written as DNA, the CDR3 is TGTGCCAGCAGCCAAGTCACTGAAGCTTTCTTT. It translates to CASSQVTEAFF. Full variable domain (outside the CDR3, taken from reference TRBV7-9 and TRBJ1-1): DTGVSQNPRHKITKRGQNVTFRCDPISEHNRLYWYRQTLGQGPEFLTYFQNEAQLEKSRLLSDRFSAERPKGSFSTLEIQRTEQGDSAMYLCASSQVTEAFFGQGTRLTVV.

Only a few counts were recorded for this clonotype. This chain joins TRBV5-1 and TRBJ2-7; D remains ambiguous. The length of the CDR3 is 12 residues. Germline CDR1 and CDR2: SGHRS and YFSETQ. Trimming stripped 7 bases from V and 7 bases from J, with 15 bases between. The CDR3 sequence: CASSTHAGEQYF. As DNA, the CDR3 is TGCGCCAGCTCGACTCACGCTGGGGAGCAGTACTTC.

The rearrangement joins TRBV4-1 to TRBJ2-1; the D is unclear. CDR1 is MGHRA, CDR2 YSYEKL, per germline. This CDR3 comprises 14 residues. Trimming took off 0 bases at V and 3 bases at J, with 6 bases between the two ends. The CDR3 is CASSQEGDYNEQFF. The CDR3 region has the DNA TGCGCCAGCAGCCAAGAAGGAGACTACAATGAGCAGTTCTTC.

This clonotype was counted at least ten times. This chain uses TRBV4-3 with TRBJ2-1; 11 nucleotides align to TRBD2. Germline loops: CDR1 LGHNA, CDR2 YSLEER. V was pared by 4 bases and J by 4 bases, with 6 bases of the junction left unmatched. This CDR3 is built from 16 residues. This chain's CDR3 is CASSPASGGPYNEQFF. The CDR3 coding sequence is TGCGCCAGCAGCCCCGCTAGCGGGGGGCCTTACAATGAGCAGTTCTTC.

Note on this clonotype: Being one base from a much bigger clone, this may be a read error. Because the CDR3 is missing its conserved closing phenylalanine or tryptophan, this is likely a read error. The CDR3 here is CASSWDGNQPQHL. The CDR3 region has the DNA TGTGCCAGCAGTTGGGATGGCAATCAGCCCCAGCATTTG. The V gene is TRBV27, the J gene TRBJ1-5; D not certain. Germline loops: CDR1 MNHEY, CDR2 SMNVEV (reference sequence). V lost 4 bases and J lost 2, with 6 bases in between. The CDR3 contains 13 residues.

This chain links TRBV4-3 with TRBJ1-1; the D gene is possibly TRBD1 (5 bases). This CDR3 has 17 residues. V dropped 1 base and J dropped 1 base, with 16 bases sitting between them. Looked up from germline, CDR1 is LGHNA and CDR2 is YSLEER. The CDR3 DNA sequence: TGCGCCAGCAGCCAAGGGGACTTAGGAGAGGGGAACACTGAAGCTTTCTTT. Its translation: CASSQGDLGEGNTEAFF.

The chain carries TRBV2 and TRBJ1-1; TRBD1 is a possible D gene (6 bases). V shed 6 bases and J shed 5 bases, with 19 bases lying between them. This CDR3 spans 15 amino acids. CDR1 and CDR2 from the germline V gene are SNHLY and FYNNEI. CDR3 sequence (DNA): TGTGCCAGCAGCCTAGGACAGAACCCGGGTACTGAAGCTTTCTTT. It yields the protein CASSLGQNPGTEAFF.